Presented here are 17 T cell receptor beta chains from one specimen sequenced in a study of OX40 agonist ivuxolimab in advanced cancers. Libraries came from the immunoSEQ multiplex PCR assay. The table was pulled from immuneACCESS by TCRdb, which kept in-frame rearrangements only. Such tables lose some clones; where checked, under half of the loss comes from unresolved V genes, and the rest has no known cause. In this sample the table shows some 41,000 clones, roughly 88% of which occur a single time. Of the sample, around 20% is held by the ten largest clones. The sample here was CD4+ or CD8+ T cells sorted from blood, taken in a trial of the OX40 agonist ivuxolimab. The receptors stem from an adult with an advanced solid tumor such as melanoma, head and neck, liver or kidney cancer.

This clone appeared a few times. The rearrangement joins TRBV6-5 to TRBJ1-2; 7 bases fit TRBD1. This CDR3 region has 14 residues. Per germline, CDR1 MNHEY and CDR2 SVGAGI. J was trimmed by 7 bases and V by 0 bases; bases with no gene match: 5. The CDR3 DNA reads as TGTGCCAGCAGTTACTCAACAGGGGTCTCTGGCTACACCTTC. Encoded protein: CASSYSTGVSGYTF.

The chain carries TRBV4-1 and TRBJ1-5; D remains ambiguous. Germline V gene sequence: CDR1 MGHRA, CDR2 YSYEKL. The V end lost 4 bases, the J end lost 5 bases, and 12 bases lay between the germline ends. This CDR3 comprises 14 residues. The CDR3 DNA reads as TGCGCCAGCAGCCCCTACGACGGAGATCAGCCCCAGCATTTT. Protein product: CASSPYDGDQPQHF.

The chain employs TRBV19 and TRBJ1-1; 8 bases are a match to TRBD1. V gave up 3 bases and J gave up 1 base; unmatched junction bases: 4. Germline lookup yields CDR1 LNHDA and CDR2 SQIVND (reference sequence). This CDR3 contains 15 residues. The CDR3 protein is CASSMFGQGNTEAFF. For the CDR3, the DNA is TGTGCCAGTAGTATGTTCGGACAGGGGAACACTGAAGCTTTCTTT.

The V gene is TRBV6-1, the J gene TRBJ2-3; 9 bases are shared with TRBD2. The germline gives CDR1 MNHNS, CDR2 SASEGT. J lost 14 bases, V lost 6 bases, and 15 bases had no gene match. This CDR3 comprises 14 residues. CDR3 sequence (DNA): TGTGCCAGCAGCGAGGTAGCGGGGGCCCTCCAATGGTATTTT. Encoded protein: CASSEVAGALQWYF.

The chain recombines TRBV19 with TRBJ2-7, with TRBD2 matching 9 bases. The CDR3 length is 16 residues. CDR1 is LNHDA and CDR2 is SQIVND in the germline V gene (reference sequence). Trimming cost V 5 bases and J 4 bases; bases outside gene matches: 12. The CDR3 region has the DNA TGTGCCAGTAGTTTTTCGGTGGTCAGCGGGGGGTACGAGCAGTACTTC. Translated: CASSFSVVSGGYEQYF.

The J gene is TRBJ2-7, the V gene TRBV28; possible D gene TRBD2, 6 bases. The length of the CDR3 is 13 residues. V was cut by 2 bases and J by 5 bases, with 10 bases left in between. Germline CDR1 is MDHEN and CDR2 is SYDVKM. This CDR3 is CASSLGGADEQYF. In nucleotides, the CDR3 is TGTGCCAGCAGTTTAGGCGGGGCGGACGAGCAGTACTTC.

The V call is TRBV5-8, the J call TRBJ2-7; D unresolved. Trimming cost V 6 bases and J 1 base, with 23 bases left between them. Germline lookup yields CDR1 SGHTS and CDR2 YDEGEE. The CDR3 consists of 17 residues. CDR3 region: CASNIEAGWSRSYEQYF. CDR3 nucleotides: TGTGCCAGCAACATCGAGGCCGGGTGGAGTAGGTCCTACGAGCAGTACTTC.

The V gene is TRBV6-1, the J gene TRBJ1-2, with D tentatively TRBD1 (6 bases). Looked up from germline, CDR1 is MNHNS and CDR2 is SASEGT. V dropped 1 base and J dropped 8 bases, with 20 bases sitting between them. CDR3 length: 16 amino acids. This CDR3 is CASSEEFWGWGHGYTF. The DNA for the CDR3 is TGTGCCAGCAGTGAAGAGTTCTGGGGTTGGGGACACGGCTACACCTTC.

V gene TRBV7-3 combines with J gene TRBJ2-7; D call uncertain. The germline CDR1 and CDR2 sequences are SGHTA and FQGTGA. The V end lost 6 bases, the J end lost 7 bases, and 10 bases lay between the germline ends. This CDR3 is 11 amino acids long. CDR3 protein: CASSYPWEQYF. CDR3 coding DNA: TGTGCCAGCAGTTACCCGTGGGAGCAGTACTTC.

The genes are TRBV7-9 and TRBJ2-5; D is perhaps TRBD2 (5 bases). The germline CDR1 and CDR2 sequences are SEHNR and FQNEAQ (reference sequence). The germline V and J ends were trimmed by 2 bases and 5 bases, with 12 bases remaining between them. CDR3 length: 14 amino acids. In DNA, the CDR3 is TGTGCCAGCAGCTTAATCGGCCGAGGGGAGACCCAGTACTTC. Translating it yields CASSLIGRGETQYF.

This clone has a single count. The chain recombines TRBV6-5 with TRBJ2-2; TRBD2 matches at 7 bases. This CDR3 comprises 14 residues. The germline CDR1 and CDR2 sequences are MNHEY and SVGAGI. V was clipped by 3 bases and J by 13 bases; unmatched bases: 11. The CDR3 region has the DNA TGTGCCAGCAGTTATTGGCGGGGGTCCCGGTGGCTGTTTTTT. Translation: CASSYWRGSRWLFF.

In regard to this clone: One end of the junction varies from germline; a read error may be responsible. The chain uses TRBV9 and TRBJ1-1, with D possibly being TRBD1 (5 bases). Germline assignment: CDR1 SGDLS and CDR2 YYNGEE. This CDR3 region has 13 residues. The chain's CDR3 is CASSVDRNAEAFF. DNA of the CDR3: TGTGCCAGCAGCGTAGACAGGAACGCTGAAGCTTTCTTT. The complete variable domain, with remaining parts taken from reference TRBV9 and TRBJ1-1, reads DSGVTQTPKHLITATGQRVTLRCSPRSGDLSVYWYQQSLDQGLQFLIQYYNGEERAKGNILERFSAQQFPDLHSELNLSSLELGDSALYFCASSVDRNAEAFFGQGTRLTVV.

The CDR3 nucleotides read TGTGCCACCATAGGGACTAGCGGGCCCTGGGAGCAGTACTTC. Translated, it gives CATIGTSGPWEQYF. This chain uses TRBV6-5 with TRBJ2-7, with TRBD2 matching 12 bases. This CDR3 spans 14 amino acids. Germline CDR1 is MNHEY and CDR2 is SVGAGI. Unmatched junction bases numbered 11, after V lost 10 bases and J lost 7 bases.

Here the CDR3 DNA reads TGTGCCACCTCACTAGGGGGGGCGTATCAGCCCCAGCATTTT. Translating it yields CATSLGGAYQPQHF. V gene TRBV19 combines with J gene TRBJ1-5, with D tentatively TRBD1 (6 bases). Trimming took off 10 bases at V and 5 bases at J, with 18 bases between the two ends. CDR1 and CDR2 from the germline V gene are LNHDA and SQIVND (reference sequence). The CDR3 is made up of 14 amino acids.

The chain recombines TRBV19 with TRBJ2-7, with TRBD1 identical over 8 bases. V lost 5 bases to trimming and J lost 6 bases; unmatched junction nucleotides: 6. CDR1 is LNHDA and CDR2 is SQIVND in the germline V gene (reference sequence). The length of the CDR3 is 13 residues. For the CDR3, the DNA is TGTGCCAGTAGTGCCGGACAGGGTTTCGAGCAGTACTTC. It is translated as CASSAGQGFEQYF.

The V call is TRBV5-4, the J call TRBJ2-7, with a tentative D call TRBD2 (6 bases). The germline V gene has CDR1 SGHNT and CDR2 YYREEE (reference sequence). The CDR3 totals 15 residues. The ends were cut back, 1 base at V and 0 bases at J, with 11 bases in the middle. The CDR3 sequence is CASSLTPAGSYEQYF. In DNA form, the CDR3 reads TGTGCCAGCAGCTTGACACCAGCGGGCTCCTACGAGCAGTACTTC.

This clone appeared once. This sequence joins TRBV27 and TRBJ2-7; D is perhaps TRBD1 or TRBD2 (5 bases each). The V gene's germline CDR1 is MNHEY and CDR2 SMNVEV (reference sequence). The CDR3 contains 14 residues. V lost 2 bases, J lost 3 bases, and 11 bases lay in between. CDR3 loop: CASSLGADFYEQYF. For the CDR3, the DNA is TGTGCCAGCAGTTTAGGGGCGGACTTCTACGAGCAGTACTTC.